This passage covers 9 T cell receptor beta chains from one sample sequenced in a study of CD8 T cells in Susac syndrome. With random hexamers, roughly 0.45 to 1 ug RNA was reverse transcribed. TCRdb reprocessed the immunoSEQ multiplex PCR reads via MiXCR and lists one record per CDR3 protein. The data contain about 71,000 distinct CDR3 sequences, around 96% of them singletons. The sample consisted of CD4+ T cells from PBMCs. These receptors all come from a human donor with multiple sclerosis.

The chain links TRBV29-1 to TRBJ2-1; TRBD1 aligns across 8 bases. V was clipped by 6 bases and J by 0 bases; unmatched bases: 10. This CDR3 has 16 residues. In germline, CDR1 is SQVTM, CDR2 ANQGSEA. The CDR3: CSVHIRGPSSYNEQFF. The CDR3 DNA follows: TGCAGCGTCCACATCAGGGGGCCGAGCTCCTACAATGAGCAGTTCTTC.

The chain joins TRBV20-1 to TRBJ2-1; 13 bases agree with TRBD2. Germline V gene lookup returns CDR1 DFQATT and CDR2 SNEGSKA (reference sequence). V was clipped by 2 bases and J by 5 bases; unmatched bases: 6. The CDR3 is 16 residues long. This CDR3 is CSARSRTSGGHNEQFF. The DNA for the CDR3 is TGCAGTGCTAGATCCCGGACTAGCGGGGGCCACAATGAGCAGTTCTTC.

The rearrangement uses TRBV30 and TRBJ1-1; 7 nucleotides agree with TRBD1. CDR1 is GTSNPN, CDR2 SVGIG, per germline (reference sequence). This CDR3 is built from 12 residues. The V and J ends lost 2 bases and 7 bases, in that order; junction bases with no gene match: 4. In DNA form, the CDR3 reads TGTGCCTGGAGTCCGTGGGACAGTGAAGCTTTCTTT. Residues: CAWSPWDSEAFF.

The chain couples TRBV6-6 to TRBJ2-7; D call uncertain. The V gene lost 7 bases and the J gene lost 4 bases, with 5 bases spanning the gap. CDR3 length: 10 amino acids. The germline V gene has CDR1 MNHNY and CDR2 SVGAGI (reference sequence). The DNA for the CDR3 is TGTGCCAGCAAAAATTACGAGCAGTACTTC. Protein: CASKNYEQYF.

This sequence joins TRBV11-2 and TRBJ2-1, with D unclear. The CDR3 loop spans 14 amino acids. Trimming took off 1 base at V and 5 bases at J, with 9 bases between the two ends. Germline V lookup: CDR1 SGHAT, CDR2 FQNNGV. In nucleotides, the CDR3 is TGTGCCAGCAGCTTAGCGGGCAGACACAATGAGCAGTTCTTC. Encoded protein: CASSLAGRHNEQFF.

The chain links TRBV3-1 to TRBJ2-3, with 11 positions matching TRBD1. This CDR3 contains 17 residues. V was clipped by 0 bases and J by 5 bases; unmatched bases: 7. Germline CDR1 is LGHDT and CDR2 is YNNKEL (reference sequence). The CDR3 reads CASSQDRWTGGRDTQYF. Here the CDR3 DNA reads TGTGCCAGCAGCCAAGATCGGTGGACAGGGGGCCGAGATACGCAGTATTTT.

A single count supports this clonotype. The chain employs TRBV12-3 or TRBV12-4 and TRBJ1-2, with a weak D call TRBD1 (5 bases). Trimming shortened V by 5 bases and J by 1 base, and 8 bases separated the two germline ends. This CDR3 is 13 amino acids long. CDR3 residues: CASSPQGNYGYTF. CDR3 coding DNA: TGTGCCAGCAGTCCTCAGGGTAACTATGGCTACACCTTC.

The chain is built from TRBV28 and TRBJ2-1; TRBD2 matches 8 bases. Unmatched junction bases numbered 12, after V lost 6 bases and J lost 5 bases. This CDR3 is built from 16 residues. CDR1 is MDHEN, CDR2 SYDVKM, per germline. CDR3 nucleotides: TGTGCCAGCAGCTCGGGGGGGAGCGTCCGGGACAATGAGCAGTTCTTC. The encoded protein is CASSSGGSVRDNEQFF.

The chain employs TRBV7-8 and TRBJ2-7; 10 bases align to TRBD2. Germline lookup yields CDR1 SGHVS and CDR2 FQNEAQ. Trimming took 5 bases from V and 3 from J; bases not matched to a gene: 7. CDR3 size: 15 residues. CDR3 nucleotide sequence: TGTGCCAGCAGCGTCGCTAGCGGGGGTTTCTACGAGCAGTACTTC. This translates into CASSVASGGFYEQYF.